The next 29 T cell receptor beta chains were all read from a single sample in a study of human thymus T cells. Method: immunoSEQ multiplex PCR; TCRdb's copy keeps in-frame clones and lacks some. Of roughly 130,000 clones listed, around 94% are singletons. Corrective cardiac surgery supplied the resected thymus tissue. The specimen was thymus tissue. These receptors all come from a boy less than two years old with a congenital heart defect but otherwise immunologically healthy.

The V gene is TRBV20-1, the J gene TRBJ1-2; D uncertain. This CDR3 has 10 amino acids. Germline CDR1 reads DFQATT; CDR2 reads SNEGSKA (reference sequence). V was trimmed by 1 base and J by 6 bases, leaving 3 bases between them. As DNA, the CDR3 is TGCAGTGCTAGAGGGAATGGCTACACCTTC. Residues: CSARGNGYTF.

The chain is built from TRBV14 and TRBJ2-7; D is perhaps TRBD2 (6 bases). The CDR3 sequence is 16 residues long. CDR1 is SGHDN, CDR2 FVKESK, per germline. Trimming shortened V by 8 bases and J by 0 bases, and 20 bases separated the two germline ends. This CDR3 is CASHSAGKLFSYEQYF. For the CDR3, the DNA is TGTGCCAGCCATTCGGCGGGGAAACTTTTCTCCTACGAGCAGTACTTC.

The V call is TRBV30, the J call TRBJ1-1; TRBD1 is a possible D gene (5 bases). The V end lost 4 bases, the J end lost 1 base, and 10 bases lay between the germline ends. The CDR3 contains 13 residues. The germline CDR1 and CDR2 sequences are GTSNPN and SVGIG (reference sequence). The CDR3 spells CAWKRTTNTEAFF. The DNA for the CDR3 is TGTGCCTGGAAAAGGACAACGAACACTGAAGCTTTCTTT.

The chain employs TRBV7-2 and TRBJ2-6; D remains unclear. The V end lost 2 bases, the J end lost 0 bases, and 8 bases lay between the germline ends. This CDR3 is built from 16 residues. Germline lookup yields CDR1 SGHTA and CDR2 FQGNSA. CDR3 bases: TGTGCCAGCAGCTTACCAGGCAACTCTGGGGCCAACGTCCTGACTTTC. This sequence encodes CASSLPGNSGANVLTF.

CDR3 amino acids: CASSLPAEGSLRYEQYF. Written as DNA, the CDR3 is TGTGCCAGCAGCCTCCCCGCGGAGGGGAGCCTTAGATACGAGCAGTACTTC. The rearrangement links TRBV7-9 to TRBJ2-7; perhaps TRBD2 as D (6 bases). V was pared by 5 bases and J by 4 bases, with 24 bases between. Germline V lookup: CDR1 SEHNR, CDR2 FQNEAQ (reference sequence). The CDR3 totals 17 residues.

This clone was recorded a few times. V is TRBV27 and J is TRBJ2-2; TRBD2 is a possible D gene (5 bases). CDR1 is MNHEY, CDR2 SMNVEV, per germline (reference sequence). The CDR3 extends over 16 amino acids. Trimming cost V 5 bases and J 1 base, with 14 bases left between them. CDR3 loop: CASSPPREGNTGELFF. CDR3 bases: TGTGCCAGCAGTCCCCCGAGGGAAGGGAACACCGGGGAGCTGTTTTTT.

This rearrangement joins TRBV6-1 to TRBJ2-7, with 9 bases fitting TRBD1. Per the germline V gene, CDR1 is MNHNS and CDR2 is SASEGT. The V segment lost 8 bases and the J segment 3 bases; nucleotides outside the gene matches: 11. The CDR3 totals 15 residues. This chain's CDR3 is CASADRGPYSYEQYF. The CDR3 DNA sequence: TGTGCCAGCGCGGACAGGGGTCCTTATAGCTACGAGCAGTACTTC.

Here the CDR3 DNA reads TGTGCCAGCACCCCCCAGTGGAGGTCGGCTGAAGCTTTCTTT. Amino acids: CASTPQWRSAEAFF. This chain connects TRBV7-2 to TRBJ1-1; no clear D gene. Per the germline V gene, CDR1 is SGHTA and CDR2 is FQGNSA. The CDR3 runs to 14 residues. The germline V and J ends were trimmed by 7 bases and 6 bases, with 18 bases remaining between them.

V is TRBV19 and J is TRBJ2-2; 7 bases fit TRBD2. With 0 bases clipped from V and 1 base from J, the junction kept 8 bases outside the gene matches. The CDR3 length is 18 residues. Per germline, CDR1 LNHDA and CDR2 SQIVND (reference sequence). CDR3 residues: CASSIDRGDGQNTGELFF. The CDR3 DNA follows: TGTGCCAGTAGTATAGATCGGGGGGACGGACAGAACACCGGGGAGCTGTTTTTT.

The chain has TRBV6-1 and TRBJ1-2; D not resolved. The length of the CDR3 is 12 residues. The germline gives CDR1 MNHNS, CDR2 SASEGT. V lost 3 bases to trimming and J lost 9 bases, with 11 bases between them. The CDR3 bases are TGTGCCAGCAGTGAGTTCGCCCGACGCTACACCTTC. Protein product: CASSEFARRYTF.

Only one count was recorded for this clone. The chain links TRBV7-9 to TRBJ1-5, with no clear D. CDR3 length: 15 amino acids. Germline assignment: CDR1 SEHNR and CDR2 FQNEAQ (reference sequence). V lost 6 bases, J lost 3 bases, and 15 bases lay in between. Here the CDR3 reads CASSSNAFSNQPQHF. CDR3 coding DNA: TGTGCCAGCAGTAGCAACGCGTTTTCCAATCAGCCCCAGCATTTT.

The rearrangement links TRBV7-6 to TRBJ2-2; a possible D gene is TRBD1 (6 bases). The CDR3 extends over 16 amino acids. V was shortened by 5 bases and J by 1 base, with 14 bases between the two germline ends. Germline V CDR1 and CDR2: SGHVS, FNYEAQ. CDR3 residues: CASSRGRDMNTGELFF. The CDR3 bases are TGTGCCAGCAGCCGAGGCCGGGACATGAACACCGGGGAGCTGTTTTTT.

The chain is built from TRBV6-5 and TRBJ2-6; 7 nucleotides agree with TRBD1. The CDR3 runs to 15 residues. Trimming took 7 bases from V and 4 from J; bases not matched to a gene: 7. Germline assignment: CDR1 MNHEY and CDR2 SVGAGI. The CDR3 bases are TGTGCCAGCATTCTCACAGGGGCCGGGGCCAACGTCCTGACTTTC. Protein product: CASILTGAGANVLTF.

V is TRBV6-5 and J is TRBJ2-1; 12 nucleotides match TRBD2. Losses at the gene ends were 6 bases for V and 9 bases for J; bases not matched to a gene: 9. Per the germline V gene, CDR1 is MNHEY and CDR2 is SVGAGI. The length of the CDR3 is 15 residues. CDR3 in DNA: TGTGCCAGCAGGCCTAGCGGGGGGGCCCCTGGTGAGCAGTTCTTC. Its translation is CASRPSGGAPGEQFF.

This rearrangement joins TRBV6-5 to TRBJ2-7; TRBD1 aligns across 9 bases. The CDR3 runs to 14 residues. Germline V gene lookup returns CDR1 MNHEY and CDR2 SVGAGI. V was clipped by 6 bases and J by 5 bases; unmatched bases: 8. The CDR3 DNA sequence: TGTGCCAGCAGCCGGGACAGGGCCGGCCACGAGCAGTACTTC. This codes for CASSRDRAGHEQYF.

This chain joins TRBV27 and TRBJ2-3, with 10 bases that match TRBD1. Per germline, CDR1 MNHEY and CDR2 SMNVEV (reference sequence). Trimming at V came to 6 bases and at J to 4 bases, leaving 10 bases not matched to a gene. This CDR3 has 16 residues. CDR3 region: CASSPVGTGEADTQYF. CDR3 in DNA: TGTGCCAGCAGCCCGGTGGGGACAGGGGAGGCAGATACGCAGTATTTT.

DNA of the CDR3: TGCGCCAGCAGCTTGTGGACTAGCGGGGACAATGAGCAGTTCTTC. It is translated as CASSLWTSGDNEQFF. J is TRBJ2-1 and V is TRBV5-1; 12 nucleotides agree with TRBD2. This CDR3 spans 15 amino acids. V lost 1 base and J lost 5; bases outside the gene matches: 1. Looked up from germline, CDR1 is SGHRS and CDR2 is YFSETQ.

V and J are TRBV11-3 and TRBJ2-1; 11 bases line up with TRBD2. V was pared by 0 bases and J by 4 bases, with 8 bases of the junction left unmatched. This CDR3 has 18 residues. CDR1 and CDR2 from the germline V gene are SGHNT and YENEEA. As DNA, the CDR3 is TGTGCCAGCAGCTTAGATACTAGCGGGGGCCCACTATACAATGAGCAGTTCTTC. Its protein is CASSLDTSGGPLYNEQFF. The variable domain in full, with the rest retrieved from reference TRBV11-3 and TRBJ2-1, is EAGVVQSPRYKIIEKKQPVAFWCNPISGHNTLYWYLQNLGQGPELLIRYENEEAVDDSQLPKDRFSAERLKGVDSTLKIQPAELGDSAVYLCASSLDTSGGPLYNEQFFGPGTRLTVL.

V usage is TRBV11-1 and J usage is TRBJ2-1, with 10 bases matching TRBD1. Looked up from germline, CDR1 is SGHAT and CDR2 is FQDESV (reference sequence). Trimming cost V 6 bases and J 1 base; bases outside gene matches: 9. This CDR3 spans 17 amino acids. The CDR3 DNA reads as TGTGCCAGCAGACTAACCGGGACAGGGGAATCCTACAATGAGCAGTTCTTC. Its translation: CASRLTGTGESYNEQFF.

This sequence joins TRBV4-1 and TRBJ2-2; 10 bases fit TRBD1. V lost 2 bases to trimming and J lost 4 bases; unmatched junction nucleotides: 4. Per germline, CDR1 MGHRA and CDR2 YSYEKL. This CDR3 contains 16 residues. As DNA, the CDR3 is TGCGCCAGCAGCCAAAGCCGGGACAGGGGCACCGGGGAGCTGTTTTTT. This sequence encodes CASSQSRDRGTGELFF.

This chain uses TRBV30 with TRBJ1-2, with a tentative D call TRBD1 (5 bases). The CDR3 length is 12 residues. V dropped 0 bases and J dropped 8 bases, with 10 bases sitting between them. Germline CDR1 GTSNPN, CDR2 SVGIG (reference sequence). Written as DNA, the CDR3 is TGTGCCTGGAGTGTTGGGTCAGGGGGCTACACCTTC. It translates to CAWSVGSGGYTF.

The rearrangement uses TRBV5-4 and TRBJ2-1, with 7 bases fitting TRBD1. With 4 bases clipped from V and 8 bases from J, the junction kept 6 bases outside the gene matches. CDR1 SGHNT and CDR2 YYREEE come from the germline V gene (reference sequence). There are 13 residues in the CDR3. The CDR3 sequence is CASSLGTVDEQFF. The DNA for the CDR3 is TGTGCCAGCAGCCTAGGGACAGTCGATGAGCAGTTCTTC.

The J gene is TRBJ1-4, the V gene TRBV30; unclear D gene. The germline V and J ends were trimmed by 5 bases and 4 bases, with 5 bases remaining between them. CDR1 GTSNPN and CDR2 SVGIG come from the germline V gene (reference sequence). CDR3 length equals 11 residues. CDR3 sequence reads: CAWGYNEKLFF. As DNA, the CDR3 is TGTGCCTGGGGATATAATGAAAAACTGTTTTTT.

This chain uses TRBV10-2 with TRBJ1-3, with D perhaps TRBD1 (5 bases). Per the germline V gene, CDR1 is WSHSY and CDR2 is SAAADI. The CDR3 runs to 14 residues. V lost 8 bases and J lost 1, with 12 bases in between. CDR3 sequence: CASLDSRSGNTIYF. DNA of the CDR3: TGCGCCAGCCTTGACAGTCGTTCTGGAAACACCATATATTTT.

This chain links TRBV4-1 with TRBJ1-3; D is unresolved. V was trimmed by 1 base and J by 4 bases, leaving 14 bases between them. This CDR3 is built from 16 residues. Germline values: CDR1 MGHRA, CDR2 YSYEKL. CDR3 sequence (DNA): TGCGCCAGCAGCCAAGTCGGACGGGATAACGGAAACACCATATATTTT. This codes for CASSQVGRDNGNTIYF.

V is TRBV4-3 and J is TRBJ2-1; D remains ambiguous. Trimming removed 1 base from V and 5 bases from J, with 15 bases in between. This CDR3 has 16 residues. Germline V gene lookup returns CDR1 LGHNA and CDR2 YSLEER. CDR3 nucleotides: TGCGCCAGCAGCCAAGTGCAACTGGGTAAAAACAATGAGCAGTTCTTC. Translated: CASSQVQLGKNNEQFF.

The chain uses TRBV4-1 and TRBJ1-6; D gene ambiguous. In germline, CDR1 is MGHRA, CDR2 YSYEKL. The CDR3 is made up of 16 amino acids. V was shortened by 0 bases and J by 3 bases, with 9 bases between the two germline ends. CDR3 sequence reads: CASSQDLGIYNSPLHF. The CDR3 DNA reads as TGCGCCAGCAGCCAAGATCTAGGCATCTATAATTCACCCCTCCACTTT.

This chain connects TRBV9 to TRBJ1-2, with D perhaps matching TRBD1 (6 bases). The V and J ends lost 0 bases and 7 bases respectively, with 16 bases between them. This CDR3 has 15 amino acids. The germline V gene encodes CDR1 SGDLS and CDR2 YYNGEE. The CDR3 bases are TGTGCCAGCAGCGTAGAAGGAGACAGGCGGTCTGGCTACACCTTC. It is translated as CASSVEGDRRSGYTF.

The chain couples TRBV18 to TRBJ1-5; unclear D gene. There are 14 residues in the CDR3. Trimming removed 1 base at V and 7 bases at J, with 11 bases between. CDR1 is KGHSH, CDR2 LQKENI, per germline. In nucleotides, the CDR3 is TGTGCCAGCTCACCACGGTTCACCTCACAGCCCCAGCATTTT. Amino acids: CASSPRFTSQPQHF.